The T cell receptor beta chain under discussion was sequenced for a study of T cell repertoires in cytomegalovirus infection (dated by TCRdb to about 2019). Regarding the study in general: The HLA type of each donor mattered for the analysis, because public TCR beta signatures pointed to carriage of CMV infection along with the matching HLA type. Results and caveats for the whole study, not just this receptor: The ex vivo response was dominated by HLA-C-restricted CMV-specific TCR beta clonotypes, and the single most frequent clonotype in two of eight donors was supplied by these HLA-C-restricted clonotypes. Cumulative frequency of public TCR beta family members discriminated carriers of CMV infection plus the relevant HLA type in this cohort and an independent roughly 330-donor cohort.

Relative to germline, V is 11 bases shorter and J is 5 bases shorter, with 21 bases between their ends. The CDR3 runs 14 amino acids, cysteine and phenylalanine included. Kept here is only the CDR3 DNA, which spans 42 bases and is read in frame from base 1. CDR1 and CDR2 are read off the germline V gene as SNHLY and FYNNEI. As for this clonotype: Its antigen is not yet known. Base qualities were left out, and no much larger clone turns up one base away.

TCRdb lists the instrument as Illumina HiSeq 1500. TCRdb took the public reads, trimmed them with fastp at Q25, ran MiXCR for clone calling and kept in-frame beta chains. Identical CDR3 proteins give one entry, which carries the most common genes and DNA. Here the sample has hundreds of thousands of distinct CDR3 sequences; about 17% occur a single time. The ten top clones hold 12% of the sample. Sequencing was carried out using PBMCs. This chain is built from TRBV2 and TRBJ2-5; TRBD1 is possibly the D segment (6 matching bases). The TCR comes from a human donor in good health (CMV status not recorded). Some clones in this sample may be carry-over from other donors' samples. The DNA is TGTGCCGGCCCTCAGGGGCCTGGGGAGGAGACCCAGTACTTC. The encoded protein is CAGPQGPGEETQYF.